This TCR beta chain was profiled in a study of T cell responses to AZD1222 COVID-19 vaccine. Study summary: Recipients boosted at about 4 weeks or about 12 weeks are pooled.

The germline V gene encodes CDR1 MDHEN and CDR2 SYDVKM. This CDR3 is built from 16 residues. V was clipped by 5 bases and J by 9 bases; unmatched bases: 8. As regards this clone: What it recognizes is unknown.

TCRdb's copy holds only in-frame clones and misses some; the assay was immunoSEQ multiplex PCR. The sample has tens of thousands of clones, around 87% seen once. Findings of the study overall: In the spike-specific TCR repertoire, nearly half reportedly target unmutated variant regions. Every sample of the repertoires postdated the peak T cell response. Baseline testing showed seropositivity in only six AZD1222 recipients.

The clonotype originates from an adult in good health. Sequenced here: peripheral blood, sampled on day 0 of AZD1222 vaccination. The chain uses TRBV28 and TRBJ2-1, with 15 bases fitting TRBD2. The CDR3 DNA reads TGTGCCAGCAGTCCCCTCGGGACTAGCGGGGGGTTTGAGCAGTTCTTC. This encodes CASSPLGTSGGFEQFF.